These 15 T cell receptor beta chains came from one sample sequenced in a study of graft-versus-host responses after intestinal transplantation. Their antigen targets remain unknown. Sequencing used immunoSEQ multiplex PCR; TCRdb keeps in-frame clones, though not all of them. Of about 110,000 clones listed, approximately 92% are singletons. The material sequenced was unstimulated CD8+ T cells sorted from spleen or lymph node cells, taken before intestinal transplant. These receptors all come from a human donor who received an intestinal transplant.

The chain recombines TRBV29-1 with TRBJ2-7, with 9 bases fitting TRBD2. V trimming: 6 bases; J trimming: 0 bases; junction bases outside the gene matches: 3. The CDR3 has 13 amino acids. The germline CDR1 and CDR2 sequences are SQVTM and ANQGSEA. This CDR3 reads CSVLSGSSYEQYF. DNA of the CDR3: TGCAGCGTCCTTAGCGGGAGCTCCTACGAGCAGTACTTC.

The chain joins TRBV7-3 to TRBJ2-1, with TRBD2 matching over 10 bases. Germline loops: CDR1 SGHTA, CDR2 FQGTGA. The CDR3 totals 16 residues. J gave up 5 bases and V 1 base, and 5 bases lay outside the gene matches. In DNA form, the CDR3 reads TGTGCCAGCAGCTTAAACCTAGCGGGAGTCCACAATGAGCAGTTCTTC. Amino acid sequence: CASSLNLAGVHNEQFF.

CDR3 DNA: TGTGCCAGCAGCTTAGTCCCCGGACAGGGAGGGCACGAGCAGTACTTC. Translated: CASSLVPGQGGHEQYF. V is TRBV7-9 and J is TRBJ2-7; D might be TRBD1 (8 bases). The ends were cut back, 1 base at V and 5 bases at J, with 18 bases in the middle. CDR1 and CDR2 from the germline V gene are SEHNR and FQNEAQ (reference sequence). This CDR3 has 16 amino acids.

In this sample, this clone turned up once. The same CDR3 is also encoded by other DNA sequences in this sample. V is TRBV28 and J is TRBJ2-2; maybe TRBD1 (5 bases). Trimming took 2 bases from V and 4 from J, leaving 11 bases between them. The CDR3 is made up of 15 amino acids. In germline, CDR1 is MDHEN, CDR2 SYDVKM. The DNA of the CDR3 is TGTGCCAGCAGTTTACCCAGGGTTGTCACCGGGGAGCTGTTTTTT. It encodes CASSLPRVVTGELFF.

J is TRBJ2-3 and V is TRBV4-1; TRBD2 matches at 9 bases. CDR3 length: 18 residues. Germline V lookup: CDR1 MGHRA, CDR2 YSYEKL. Germline trimming cut 1 base from V and 4 bases from J; bases unmatched to any gene: 12. CDR3 protein: CASSQGGGLATVADTQYF. CDR3 DNA: TGCGCCAGCAGCCAAGGAGGGGGACTAGCAACCGTCGCAGATACGCAGTATTTT.

The V gene is TRBV4-1, the J gene TRBJ1-2; D unclear. CDR1 and CDR2 from the germline V gene are MGHRA and YSYEKL. This CDR3 is 13 amino acids long. V dropped 4 bases and J dropped 3 bases, with 9 bases sitting between them. Here the CDR3 reads CASSRATDYGYTF. The CDR3 DNA is TGCGCCAGCAGCCGGGCCACGGACTATGGCTACACCTTC.

This chain joins TRBV9 and TRBJ2-1, with TRBD1 identical over 7 bases. The germline V gene has CDR1 SGDLS and CDR2 YYNGEE. Losses at the gene ends were 5 bases for V and 5 bases for J; bases not matched to a gene: 10. The CDR3 loop spans 15 amino acids. The CDR3 loop is CASSDRDRFNNEQFF. CDR3 coding DNA: TGTGCCAGCAGTGACCGGGACAGATTTAACAATGAGCAGTTCTTC.

This chain links TRBV7-9 with TRBJ2-7, with 8 bases aligning to TRBD1. Germline V gene data show CDR1 as SEHNR and CDR2 as FQNEAQ (reference sequence). The CDR3 has 14 residues. V lost 6 bases and J lost 5; bases outside the gene matches: 9. The CDR3 loop reads CASRPTGVLNEQYF. The CDR3 DNA reads as TGTGCCAGCAGACCGACAGGGGTGTTGAACGAGCAGTACTTC.

The chain is built from TRBV27 and TRBJ2-3; a possible D gene is TRBD2 (6 bases). The germline gives CDR1 MNHEY, CDR2 SMNVEV (reference sequence). Trimming removed 3 bases at V and 0 bases at J, with 10 bases between. The CDR3 is 15 amino acids. The CDR3 region is CASSFGRSSTDTQYF. CDR3 coding DNA: TGTGCCAGCAGTTTCGGGAGATCTAGCACAGATACGCAGTATTTT.

The rearrangement uses TRBV7-9 and TRBJ2-1; D is perhaps TRBD1 (6 bases). The CDR3 spans 14 residues. Trimming stripped 5 bases from V and 7 bases from J, with 15 bases between. Germline CDR1 is SEHNR and CDR2 is FQNEAQ (reference sequence). In DNA form, the CDR3 reads TGTGCCAGCAGCACAGCGAACAGGGATAATGAGCAGTTCTTC. Its translation is CASSTANRDNEQFF.

The chain recombines TRBV13 with TRBJ2-5, with D possibly being TRBD2 (6 bases). CDR1 and CDR2 (germline): PRHDT, FYEKMQ (reference sequence). The V end lost 2 bases, the J end lost 2 bases, and 18 bases lay between the germline ends. This CDR3 spans 17 amino acids. CDR3 loop: CASSLHGNGGTQETQYF. The CDR3 DNA reads TGTGCCAGCAGCTTACACGGAAACGGGGGTACTCAAGAGACCCAGTACTTC.

Here the CDR3 reads CASSEWVGGNGPEQYF. The CDR3 DNA reads TGTGCCAGCAGTGAATGGGTGGGGGGGAATGGGCCCGAGCAGTACTTC. The chain joins TRBV6-1 to TRBJ2-7; 7 bases match TRBD2. Germline V gene sequence: CDR1 MNHNS, CDR2 SASEGT. J was trimmed by 6 bases and V by 2 bases; bases with no gene match: 13. The CDR3 is 16 residues long.

The chain carries TRBV5-1 and TRBJ2-7; 9 positions match TRBD1. In germline, CDR1 is SGHRS, CDR2 YFSETQ. The junction had 2 bases not matched to a gene; V was cut back by 0 bases and J by 4 bases. CDR3 length: 14 residues. The CDR3 sequence is CASSLGGQGYEQYF. For the CDR3, the DNA is TGCGCCAGCAGCTTGGGCGGACAGGGGTACGAGCAGTACTTC. Based on the CDR3 plus reference TRBV5-1 and TRBJ2-7, the full variable domain is KAGVTQTPRYLIKTRGQQVTLSCSPISGHRSVSWYQQTPGQGLQFLFEYFSETQRNKGNFPGRFSGRQFSNSRSEMNVSTLELGDSALYLCASSLGGQGYEQYFGPGTRLTVT.

The chain employs TRBV5-3 and TRBJ2-3; D is uncertain. TRBV5-3 is placed among ORFs of uncertain function. V was clipped by 3 bases and J by 2 bases, with 19 bases between them. This CDR3 comprises 17 residues. CDR3 in DNA: TGTGCCAGAAGCTCCTCCGGATTCTTTCCCCTCACAGATACGCAGTATTTT. Translation: CARSSSGFFPLTDTQYF.

Points on this clone: In the same sample, other DNA sequences code for this CDR3. The CDR3 loop reads CSVVDNYGYTF. The CDR3, as DNA: TGCAGCGTTGTCGATAACTATGGCTACACCTTC. The chain links TRBV29-1 to TRBJ1-2; D not certain. Looked up from germline, CDR1 is SQVTM and CDR2 is ANQGSEA. The length of the CDR3 is 11 residues. V lost 4 bases, J lost 1 base, and 4 bases lay in between. The variable domain in full, with the rest retrieved from reference TRBV29-1 and TRBJ1-2, is SAVISQKPSRDICQRGTSLTIQCQVDSQVTMMFWYRQQPGQSLTLIATANQGSEATYESGFVIDKFPISRPNLTFSTLTVSNMSPEDSSIYLCSVVDNYGYTFGSGTRLTVV.